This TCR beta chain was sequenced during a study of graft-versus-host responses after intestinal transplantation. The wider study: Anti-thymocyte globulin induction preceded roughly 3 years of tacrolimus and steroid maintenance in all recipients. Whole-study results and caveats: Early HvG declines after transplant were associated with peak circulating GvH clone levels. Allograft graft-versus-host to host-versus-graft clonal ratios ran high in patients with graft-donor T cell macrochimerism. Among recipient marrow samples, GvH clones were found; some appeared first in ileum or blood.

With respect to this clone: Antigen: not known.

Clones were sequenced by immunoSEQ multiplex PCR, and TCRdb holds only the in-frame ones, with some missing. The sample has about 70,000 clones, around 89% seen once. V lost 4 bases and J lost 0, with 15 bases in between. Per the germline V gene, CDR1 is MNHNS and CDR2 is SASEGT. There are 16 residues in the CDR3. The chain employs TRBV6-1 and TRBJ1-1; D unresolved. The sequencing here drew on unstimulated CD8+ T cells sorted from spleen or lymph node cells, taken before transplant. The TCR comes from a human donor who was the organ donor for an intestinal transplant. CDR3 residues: CASSVRLSPMNTEAFF. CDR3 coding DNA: TGTGCCAGCAGTGTGCGACTCTCCCCAATGAACACTGAAGCTTTCTTT.